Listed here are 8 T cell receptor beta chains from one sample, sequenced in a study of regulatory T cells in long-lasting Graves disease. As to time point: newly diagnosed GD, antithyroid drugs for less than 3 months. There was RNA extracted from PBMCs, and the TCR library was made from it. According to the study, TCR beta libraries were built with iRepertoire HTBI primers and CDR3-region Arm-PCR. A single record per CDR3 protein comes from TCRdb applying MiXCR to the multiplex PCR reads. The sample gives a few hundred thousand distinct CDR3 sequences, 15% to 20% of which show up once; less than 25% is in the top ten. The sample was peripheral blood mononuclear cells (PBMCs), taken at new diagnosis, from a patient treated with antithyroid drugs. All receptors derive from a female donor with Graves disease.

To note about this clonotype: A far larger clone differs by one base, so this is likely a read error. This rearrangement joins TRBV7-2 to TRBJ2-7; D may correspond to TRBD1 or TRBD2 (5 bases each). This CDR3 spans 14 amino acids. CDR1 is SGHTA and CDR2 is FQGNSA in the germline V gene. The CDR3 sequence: CASSPRDVTYERYF. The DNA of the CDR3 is TGTGCCAGCAGCCCCCGGGACGTAACCTACGAGCGGTACTTC.

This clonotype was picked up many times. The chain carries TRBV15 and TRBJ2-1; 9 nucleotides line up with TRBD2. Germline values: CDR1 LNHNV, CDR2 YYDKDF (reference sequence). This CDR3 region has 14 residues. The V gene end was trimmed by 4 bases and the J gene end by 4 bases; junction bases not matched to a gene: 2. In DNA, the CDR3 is TGTGCCACCAGCAAGCGGGAGGCATACAATGAGCAGTTCTTC. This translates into CATSKREAYNEQFF.

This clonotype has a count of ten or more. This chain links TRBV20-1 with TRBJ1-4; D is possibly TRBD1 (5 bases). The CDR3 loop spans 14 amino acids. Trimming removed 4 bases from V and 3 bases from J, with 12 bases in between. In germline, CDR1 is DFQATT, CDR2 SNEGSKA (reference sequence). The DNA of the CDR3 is TGCAGTGCTATTCTCACAGGTCCTAATGAAAAACTGTTTTTT. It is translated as CSAILTGPNEKLFF.

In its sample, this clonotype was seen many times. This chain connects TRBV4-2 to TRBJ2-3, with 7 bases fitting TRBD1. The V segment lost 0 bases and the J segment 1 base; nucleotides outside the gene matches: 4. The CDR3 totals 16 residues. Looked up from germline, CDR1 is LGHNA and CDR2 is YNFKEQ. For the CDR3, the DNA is TGTGCCAGCAGCCAAGAATTCGACAGGGGCACAGATACGCAGTATTTT. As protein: CASSQEFDRGTDTQYF.

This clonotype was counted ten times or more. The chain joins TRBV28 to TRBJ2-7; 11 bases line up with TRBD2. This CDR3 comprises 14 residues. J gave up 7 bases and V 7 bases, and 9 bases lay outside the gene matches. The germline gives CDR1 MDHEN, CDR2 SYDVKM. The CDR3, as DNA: TGTGCCAGCACAATAGCGGGAGGGGTGAAAGAGCAGTACTTC. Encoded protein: CASTIAGGVKEQYF.

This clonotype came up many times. CDR3 bases: TGTGCCAGCTCACCAAGCTCCATCAACTACGAGCAGTACTTC. Protein product: CASSPSSINYEQYF. The chain links TRBV18 to TRBJ2-7; D unresolved. Germline assignment: CDR1 KGHSH and CDR2 LQKENI. The CDR3 contains 14 residues. The V and J ends lost 2 bases and 3 bases respectively, with 11 bases between them.

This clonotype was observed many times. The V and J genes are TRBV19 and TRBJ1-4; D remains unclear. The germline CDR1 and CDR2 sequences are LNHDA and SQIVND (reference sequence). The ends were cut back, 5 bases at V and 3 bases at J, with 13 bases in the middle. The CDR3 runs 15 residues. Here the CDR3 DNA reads TGTGCCAGTAGTTGGCAGGTGCCGGCTAATGAAAAACTGTTTTTT. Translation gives CASSWQVPANEKLFF.

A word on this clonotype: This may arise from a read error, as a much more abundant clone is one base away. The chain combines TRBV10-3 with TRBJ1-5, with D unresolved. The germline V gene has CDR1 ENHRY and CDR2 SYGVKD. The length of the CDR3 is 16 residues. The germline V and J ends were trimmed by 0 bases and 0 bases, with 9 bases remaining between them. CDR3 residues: CAISESRASSNQPQHF. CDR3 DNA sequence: TGTGCCATCAGTGAGTCCCGGGCCAGTAGCAATCAGCCCCAGCATTTT.